This TCR beta chain appears in the sequencing data of a study of beta chain features in type 1 diabetes. The V gene's germline CDR1 is GTSNPN and CDR2 SVGIG (reference sequence). V lost 5 bases and J lost 5; bases outside the gene matches: 13. The CDR3 is 17 amino acids. Expressed TCRB transcripts were sequenced, since all the RNA that had been isolated was reverse transcribed. The assay was immunoSEQ multiplex PCR, and TCRdb's table has in-frame clones only and misses some. The sample holds around 310,000 clones, more than 9.5% seen once. The chain joins TRBV30 to TRBJ2-5, with TRBD2 matching 14 bases. The sequence was collected from a woman in her 30s in good health. Sequenced sample: naive CD4+ T cells from blood. The CDR3 spells CAWAGTSGGVVRETQYF. The CDR3 region has the DNA TGTGCCTGGGCCGGGACTAGCGGGGGAGTTGTGAGGGAGACCCAGTACTTC.